This is a list of T cell receptor beta chains from one sample in a study of tumor and adjacent non-tumor tissue in lung cancer. TCRdb fed the multiplex PCR reads into MiXCR, producing one record per CDR3 protein. The sample has about 66,000 distinct CDR3 sequences, approximately 73% seen once. The sequenced material came from lung tumor tissue. These receptor sequences come from a man aged 55 to 70 with non-small cell lung cancer. Each CDR3 is given with its conserved first and last residue. A D gene is named only where the DNA matches it firmly. Clone sizes are given selectively: once, few, many, or a class where the clone is expanded.

TGTGTCACCAGTGATTTAACAGGGGGCATGGATGAGCAGTTCTTC | CVTSDLTGGMDEQFF | NA | TRBD1 | TRBJ2-1 | TRBV24-1
TGCAGCGTTGCTACTAGCGGGAGAATAGATACGCAGCATTTT | CSVATSGRIDTQHF | NA | NA | TRBJ1-5 | TRBV29-1
TGCAGCGTGGAGGAGGGGACGAACACTGGGGGGCTGTTTTTT | CSVEEGTNTGGLFF | NA | NA | TRBJ2-2 | TRBV29-1
TGCACCAGCAGCTTGGCGGGACAGAGCACCGGGGAGATGTTTTTT | CTSSLAGQSTGEMFF | NA | NA | TRBJ2-2 | TRBV5-1
TGCAGTGCTAGACAGGCTGTCTACGAGCAGTACTTC | CSARQAVYEQYF | many | NA | TRBJ2-7 | TRBV20-1
TGTGCCATCAGTTACTCGCAGGGAGGGAAGCAGTTCTTC | CAISYSQGGKQFF | NA | TRBD2 | TRBJ2-1 | TRBV6-2/TRBV6-3
TGTGTCAGCAGTTCCCCTCAGGGGGACCACAATGAGCAGTTCTTC | CVSSSPQGDHNEQFF | NA | TRBD1 | TRBJ2-1 | TRBV12-3/TRBV12-4
TGCAGCGAGAGGCAGGGATATGGAGGGACCCAGTACTTC | CSERQGYGGTQYF | NA | NA | TRBJ2-5 | TRBV29-1
TGTGCCAGCAGTGACAGCTATAATTCACCCCTCCACTTT | CASSDSYNSPLHF | few | NA | TRBJ1-6 | TRBV6-4
TGTGCCAGCAGTATGGGACAGGGGCAAAACACCGGGGAGCTGTTTTTT | CASSMGQGQNTGELFF | many | TRBD1 | TRBJ2-2 | TRBV6-1
TGTGCCAGCAGCTCCGGACAGGGCCCCAATGAGCAGTTCTTC | CASSSGQGPNEQFF | many | TRBD1 | TRBJ2-1 | TRBV6-5
TGTGCCAGCAGTTACGGACCTTGGCGGGGAGACTTCGAGCAATACTTC | CASSYGPWRGDFEQYF | NA | NA | TRBJ2-7 | TRBV6-6
TGCAGCGTTATTAAGAATGGAACCTACGACCAGTACTTC | CSVIKNGTYDQYF | NA | NA | TRBJ2-7 | TRBV29-1
TGTAGTGCTACTTTAGCGGGAGGGCAGGAGACCGGGGAACTGTTTTTT | CSATLAGGQETGELFF | NA | TRBD2 | TRBJ2-2 | TRBV20-1
TGTGCCAGCAGTGAAGTGACTTGCAAAGATACGCAGTATTTT | CASSEVTCKDTQYF | NA | NA | TRBJ2-3 | TRBV6-1
TGCGCCAGCAGATTAGGCAGGAGAGACGATACGCAGTATTTT | CASRLGRRDDTQYF | NA | NA | TRBJ2-3 | TRBV5-1
TGTGCCAACAGTTTTGGGCAGGGGGGTGAGACCCAGTACTTC | CANSFGQGGETQYF | NA | NA | TRBJ2-5 | TRBV12-3/TRBV12-4
TGCAATGCTTTGAATACAGATACGCAGTATTTT | CNALNTDTQYF | NA | NA | TRBJ2-3 | TRBV20-1
TGTGCCAGCAGCTTAGGGACTAGCGGGAGAAACAATGAGCAGTTCTTC | CASSLGTSGRNNEQFF | few | TRBD2 | TRBJ2-1 | TRBV11-3
TGTACCAGCTTCTCCGCAGTGGGGTACAATGAGCAGTTCTTC | CTSFSAVGYNEQFF | NA | NA | TRBJ2-1 | TRBV6-1
TGTGCCAGCAGTAAATTACGAGAGGGTTCTCAGCTCCAGCATTTT | CASSKLREGSQLQHF | NA | NA | TRBJ1-5 | TRBV6-1
TGCAGTGCAACGATACGTCTGAACACTGAAGCTTTCTTT | CSATIRLNTEAFF | NA | NA | TRBJ1-1 | TRBV20-1
TGCAGTGCTAGAGAGAGTTTTACGCGAGGGGGCCAACAAGAGACCCAGTACTTT | CSARESFTRGGQQETQYF | NA | TRBD1 | TRBJ2-5 | TRBV20-1
TGTGCCAGCAGAGCTACCCCCGTGACAGCGAACACAGGGGAGCTGTTTTTT | CASRATPVTANTGELFF | NA | NA | TRBJ2-2 | TRBV6-6
TGTGCCAGTAGCTTGGAATTAGCAGACAAAGAGACCCAGTACTTC | CASSLELADKETQYF | NA | NA | TRBJ2-5 | TRBV5-4
TGTGCCAGCAGCCTATCGGGGAGCCACAATGAGCAGTTCTTC | CASSLSGSHNEQFF | NA | NA | TRBJ2-1 | TRBV11-3
TGTACCAGCAGTTACGATACAGGGCGGGGGACCCAGCACTTC | CTSSYDTGRGTQHF | NA | NA | TRBJ2-5 | TRBV6-6
TGCAGTGCTCAAGATCAAGGGACCCACTACTTC | CSAQDQGTHYF | NA | NA | TRBJ2-5 | TRBV20-1
TGTGCCAGGAGCCCTAGCGGGAGGAGTGGCGAGCACTACTTC | CARSPSGRSGEHYF | NA | TRBD2 | TRBJ2-7 | TRBV7-9
TGTTCCAGCAGTTACCGTGGGGGGGCTAGCAATCAGCCCCAGTATTTT | CSSSYRGGASNQPQYF | few | NA | TRBJ2-3 | TRBV6-6
TGCAGTGCTCCGGGACAGGGGACTGAAAAGCTATTTTTT | CSAPGQGTEKLFF | NA | TRBD1 | TRBJ1-4 | TRBV20-1
TGTGCCAGCAGCCGGACTAGGGGGGACAGTGAGCAGTTCTTC | CASSRTRGDSEQFF | few | NA | TRBJ2-1 | TRBV6-1
TGCAGTATTAGACTCCGGGACAGGGTTGAAAAACTGTTTTTT | CSIRLRDRVEKLFF | NA | TRBD1 | TRBJ1-4 | TRBV20-1
TGCAGTAGTATTGGCAACGAGCAGTTCTTC | CSSIGNEQFF | NA | NA | TRBJ2-1 | TRBV20-1
TGTGCCAGCAGAACCGGAACCGCATATACGCAGTACTTT | CASRTGTAYTQYF | NA | NA | TRBJ2-3 | TRBV6-5
TGTGCCAGCAGTGTCCCCGGGACAGGGGCCACTGAAGCTTTCTTT | CASSVPGTGATEAFF | once | TRBD1 | TRBJ1-1 | TRBV28
TGTGCCAGCGGGGGATATAGGAACACTGAAGCTTTCTTT | CASGGYRNTEAFF | few | NA | TRBJ1-1 | TRBV5-4
TGCAGTGCTCCCAAAACGGACAGGGGACTCTGGGGAGATACGCAGTATTTT | CSAPKTDRGLWGDTQYF | NA | TRBD1 | TRBJ2-3 | TRBV20-1
TGCAGCGTTCAAGTGGACCTGTGGTACAATGAGCAGTTCTTC | CSVQVDLWYNEQFF | NA | NA | TRBJ2-1 | TRBV29-1
TGCAGTGCTAGAGATCAAGTCACGGGTGGAACAGATACGCAGTATTTT | CSARDQVTGGTDTQYF | NA | NA | TRBJ2-3 | TRBV20-1
TGCTGTGCTAGGGGATCGAACAATGTGCAGTTCTTC | CCARGSNNVQFF | NA | NA | TRBJ2-1 | TRBV20-1